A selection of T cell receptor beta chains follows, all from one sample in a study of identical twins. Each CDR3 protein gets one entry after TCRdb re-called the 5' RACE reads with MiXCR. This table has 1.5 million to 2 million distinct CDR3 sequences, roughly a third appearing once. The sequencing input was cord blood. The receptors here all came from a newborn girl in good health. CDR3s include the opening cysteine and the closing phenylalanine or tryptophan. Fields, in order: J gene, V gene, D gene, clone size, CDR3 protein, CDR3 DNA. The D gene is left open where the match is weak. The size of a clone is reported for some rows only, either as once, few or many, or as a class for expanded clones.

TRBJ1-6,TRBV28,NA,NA,CASRKRRNSQNSPLHF,TGTGCCAGCAGGAAGAGACGGAATTCTCAAAATTCACCCCTCCACTTT
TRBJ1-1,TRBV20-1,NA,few,CSARTGRVTEAFF,TGCAGTGCTAGAACCGGGCGTGTCACTGAAGCTTTCTTT
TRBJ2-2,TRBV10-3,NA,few,CAISRTSLSNTGELFF,TGTGCCATCAGCCGAACTAGCCTATCGAACACCGGGGAGCTGTTTTTT
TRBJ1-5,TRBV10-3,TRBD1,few,CAISSTGEGSNQPQHF,TGTGCCATCAGTAGCACAGGGGAAGGTAGCAATCAGCCCCAGCATTTT
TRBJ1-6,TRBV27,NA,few,CASSSQPIEYNSPLHF,TGTGCCAGCAGTTCCCAGCCCATAGAGTATAATTCACCCCTCCACTTT
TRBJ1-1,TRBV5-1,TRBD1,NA,CASSQPQGGNTEAFF,TGCGCCAGCAGCCAACCACAGGGGGGGAACACTGAAGCTTTCTTT
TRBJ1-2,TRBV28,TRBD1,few,CASSLIQGEAYGYTF,TGTGCCAGCAGTTTAATCCAGGGGGAGGCCTATGGCTACACCTTC
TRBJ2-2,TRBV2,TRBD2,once,CASTYGTSGPRGTGELFF,TGTGCCAGCACTTACGGGACTAGCGGTCCCCGAGGGACCGGGGAGCTGTTTTTT
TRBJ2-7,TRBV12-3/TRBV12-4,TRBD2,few,CASSLTTSGSEQYF,TGTGCCAGCAGTTTGACGACTAGCGGGAGCGAGCAGTACTTC
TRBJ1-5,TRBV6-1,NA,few,CASSDRYDQPQHF,TGTGCCAGCAGTGACAGGTATGATCAGCCCCAGCATTTT
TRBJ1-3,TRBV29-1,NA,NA,CSVAPRNTIYF,TGCAGCGTTGCCCCCAGAAACACCATATATTTT
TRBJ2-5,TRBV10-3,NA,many,CAISERGQQETQYF,TGTGCCATCAGTGAGAGGGGACAACAAGAGACCCAGTACTTC
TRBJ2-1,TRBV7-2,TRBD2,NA,CASSLGSGSSYEQFF,TGTGCCAGCAGCTTAGGTAGCGGGAGCTCATATGAGCAGTTCTTC
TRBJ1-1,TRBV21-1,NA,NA,CASSLQRSGVNTEAFF,TGTGCCAGCAGCCTCCAGAGGTCGGGCGTGAACACTGAAGCTTTCTTT
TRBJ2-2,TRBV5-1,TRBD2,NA,CASSWTSGRANTGELFF,TGCGCCAGCAGCTGGACTAGCGGGAGGGCGAACACCGGGGAGCTGTTTTTT
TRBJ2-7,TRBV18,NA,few,CASSPQRTLSSYEQYF,TGTGCCAGCTCACCACAACGGACCCTAAGCTCCTACGAGCAGTACTTC